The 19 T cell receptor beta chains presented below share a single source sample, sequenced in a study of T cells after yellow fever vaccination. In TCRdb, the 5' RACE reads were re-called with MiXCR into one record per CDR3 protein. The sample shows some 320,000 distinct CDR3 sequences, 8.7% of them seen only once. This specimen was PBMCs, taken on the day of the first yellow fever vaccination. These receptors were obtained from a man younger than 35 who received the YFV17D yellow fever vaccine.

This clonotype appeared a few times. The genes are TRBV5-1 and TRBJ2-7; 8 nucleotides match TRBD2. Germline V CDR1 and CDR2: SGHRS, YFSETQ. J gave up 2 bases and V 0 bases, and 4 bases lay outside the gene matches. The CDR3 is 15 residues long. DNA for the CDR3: TGCGCCAGCAGCTTGGCAGCGGGGGCGACCTACGAGCAGTACTTC. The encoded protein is CASSLAAGATYEQYF.

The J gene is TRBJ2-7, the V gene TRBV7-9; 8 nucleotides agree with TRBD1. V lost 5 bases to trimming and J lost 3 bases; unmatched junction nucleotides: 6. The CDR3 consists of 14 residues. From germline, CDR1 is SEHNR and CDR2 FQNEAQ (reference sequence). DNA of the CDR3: TGTGCCAGCAGCAGAGCGGACAGGGACTACGAGCAGTACTTC. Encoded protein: CASSRADRDYEQYF.

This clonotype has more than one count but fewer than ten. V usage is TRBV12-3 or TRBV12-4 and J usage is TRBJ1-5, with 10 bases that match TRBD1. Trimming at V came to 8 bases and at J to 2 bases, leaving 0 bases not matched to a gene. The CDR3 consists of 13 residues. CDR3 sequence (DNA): TGTGCCAGCGGGACAGGGGGCAATCAGCCCCAGCATTTT. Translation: CASGTGGNQPQHF.

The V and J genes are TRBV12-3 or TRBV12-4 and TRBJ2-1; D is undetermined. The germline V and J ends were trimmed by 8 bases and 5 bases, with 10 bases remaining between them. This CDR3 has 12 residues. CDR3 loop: CASRNYDNEQFF. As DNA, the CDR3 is TGTGCCAGCCGCAACTACGACAATGAGCAGTTCTTC.

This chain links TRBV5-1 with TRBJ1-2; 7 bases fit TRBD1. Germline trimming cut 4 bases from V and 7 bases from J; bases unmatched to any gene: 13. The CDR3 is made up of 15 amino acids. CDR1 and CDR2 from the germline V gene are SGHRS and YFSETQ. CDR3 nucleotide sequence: TGCGCCAGCAGCCCCCCTATTGACAGGGTTGGTGGCTACACCTTC. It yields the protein CASSPPIDRVGGYTF.

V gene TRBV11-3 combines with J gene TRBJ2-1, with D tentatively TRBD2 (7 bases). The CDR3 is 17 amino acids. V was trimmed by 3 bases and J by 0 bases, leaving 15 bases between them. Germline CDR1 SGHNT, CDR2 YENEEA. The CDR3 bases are TGTGCCAGCAGCTTCGGCGGGGGCTGGAGCTCCTACAATGAGCAGTTCTTC. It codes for CASSFGGGWSSYNEQFF.

Here the CDR3 reads CASAAGGFGYTF. The CDR3 nucleotides are TGTGCCAGCGCTGCTGGGGGATTCGGCTACACCTTC. This chain connects TRBV6-2 or TRBV6-3 to TRBJ1-2; the D gene is possibly TRBD1 (5 bases). This CDR3 has 12 residues. Germline assignment: CDR1 MNHEY and CDR2 SVGEGT. The V gene lost 8 bases and the J gene lost 8 bases, with 15 bases spanning the gap.

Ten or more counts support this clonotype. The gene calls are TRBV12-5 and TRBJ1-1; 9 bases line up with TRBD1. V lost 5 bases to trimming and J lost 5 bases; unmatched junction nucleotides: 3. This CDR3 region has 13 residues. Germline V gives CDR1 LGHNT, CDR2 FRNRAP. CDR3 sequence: CASGRQGGTEAFF. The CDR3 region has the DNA TGTGCTAGTGGTCGACAGGGGGGGACTGAAGCTTTCTTT. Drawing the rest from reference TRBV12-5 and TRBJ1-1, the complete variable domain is DARVTQTPRHKVTEMGQEVTMRCQPILGHNTVFWYRQTMMQGLELLAYFRNRAPLDDSGMPKDRFSAEMPDATLATLKIQPSEPRDSAVYFCASGRQGGTEAFFGQGTRLTVV.

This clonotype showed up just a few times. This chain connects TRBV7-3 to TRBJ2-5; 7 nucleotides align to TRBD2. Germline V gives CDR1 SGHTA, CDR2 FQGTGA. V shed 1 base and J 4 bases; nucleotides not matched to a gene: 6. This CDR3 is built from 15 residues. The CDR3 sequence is CASSLRSGVRETQYF. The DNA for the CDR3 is TGTGCCAGCAGCTTAAGGAGCGGGGTGCGAGAGACCCAGTACTTC.

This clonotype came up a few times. For the CDR3, the DNA is TGCAGTGCTAGAGACCCCAAGCAGGGAAACACCATATATTTT. Protein product: CSARDPKQGNTIYF. This chain uses TRBV20-1 with TRBJ1-3; D is unresolved. CDR1 DFQATT and CDR2 SNEGSKA come from the germline V gene (reference sequence). The CDR3 totals 14 residues. V gave up 0 bases and J gave up 4 bases, with 10 bases separating them.

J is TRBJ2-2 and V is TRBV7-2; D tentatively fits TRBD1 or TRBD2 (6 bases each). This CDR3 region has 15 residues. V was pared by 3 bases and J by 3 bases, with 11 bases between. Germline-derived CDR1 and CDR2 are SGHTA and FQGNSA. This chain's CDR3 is CASSLGGLDTGELFF. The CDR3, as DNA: TGTGCCAGCAGCTTGGGGGGCCTCGACACCGGGGAGCTGTTTTTT.

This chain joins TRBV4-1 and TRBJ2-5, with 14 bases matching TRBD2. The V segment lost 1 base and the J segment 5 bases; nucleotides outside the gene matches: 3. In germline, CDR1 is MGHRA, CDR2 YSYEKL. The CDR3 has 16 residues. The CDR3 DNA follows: TGCGCCAGCAGCCAAGGACTAGCGGGGGGGCTCGAGACCCAGTACTTC. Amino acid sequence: CASSQGLAGGLETQYF.

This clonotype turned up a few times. The chain's CDR3 is CASSQRHANTGELFF. The CDR3 nucleotides read TGCGCCAGCAGCCAACGGCATGCGAACACCGGGGAGCTGTTTTTT. The chain carries TRBV4-3 and TRBJ2-2; D gene ambiguous. Germline-derived CDR1 and CDR2 are LGHNA and YSLEER. This CDR3 is built from 15 residues. The V end lost 2 bases, the J end lost 0 bases, and 7 bases lay between the germline ends.

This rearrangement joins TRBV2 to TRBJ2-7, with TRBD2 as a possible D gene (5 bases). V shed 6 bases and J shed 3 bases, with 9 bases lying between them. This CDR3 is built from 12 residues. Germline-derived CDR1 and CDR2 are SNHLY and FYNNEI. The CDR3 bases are TGTGCCAGCAGGGGGAGCGGCTACGAGCAGTACTTC. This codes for CASRGSGYEQYF.

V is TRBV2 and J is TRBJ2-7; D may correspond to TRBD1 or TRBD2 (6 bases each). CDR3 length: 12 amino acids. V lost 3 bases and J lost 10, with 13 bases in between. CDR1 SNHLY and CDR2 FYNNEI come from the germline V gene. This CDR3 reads CASSDHREVQYF. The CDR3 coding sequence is TGTGCCAGCAGTGACCACAGGGAGGTCCAGTACTTC.

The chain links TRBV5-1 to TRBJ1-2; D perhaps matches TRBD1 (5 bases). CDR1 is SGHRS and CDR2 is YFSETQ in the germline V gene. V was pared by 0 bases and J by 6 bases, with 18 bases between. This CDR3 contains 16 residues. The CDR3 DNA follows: TGCGCCAGCAGCTTGGGACAGCCTATCGGGGTTGATGGCTACACCTTC. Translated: CASSLGQPIGVDGYTF.

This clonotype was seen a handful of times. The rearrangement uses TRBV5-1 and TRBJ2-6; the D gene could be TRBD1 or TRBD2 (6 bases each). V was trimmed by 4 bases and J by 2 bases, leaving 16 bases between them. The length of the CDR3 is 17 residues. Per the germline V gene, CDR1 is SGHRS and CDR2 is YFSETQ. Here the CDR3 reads CASSPLQGRTGANVLTF. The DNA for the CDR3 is TGCGCCAGCAGCCCCCTGCAGGGGAGGACTGGGGCCAACGTCCTGACTTTC.

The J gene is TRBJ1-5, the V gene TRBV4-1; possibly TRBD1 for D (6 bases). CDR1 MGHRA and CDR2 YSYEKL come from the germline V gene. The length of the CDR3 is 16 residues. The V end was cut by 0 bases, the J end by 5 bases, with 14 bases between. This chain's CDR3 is CASSQDGGRMYQPQHF. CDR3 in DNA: TGCGCCAGCAGCCAAGATGGGGGGCGCATGTATCAGCCCCAGCATTTT.

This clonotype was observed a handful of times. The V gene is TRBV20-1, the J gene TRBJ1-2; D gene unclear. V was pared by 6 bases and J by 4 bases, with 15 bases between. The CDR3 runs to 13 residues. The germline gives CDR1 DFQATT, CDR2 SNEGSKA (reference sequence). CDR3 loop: CSAKRAATYGYTF. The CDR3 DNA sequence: TGCAGTGCCAAGCGCGCAGCCACCTATGGCTACACCTTC.